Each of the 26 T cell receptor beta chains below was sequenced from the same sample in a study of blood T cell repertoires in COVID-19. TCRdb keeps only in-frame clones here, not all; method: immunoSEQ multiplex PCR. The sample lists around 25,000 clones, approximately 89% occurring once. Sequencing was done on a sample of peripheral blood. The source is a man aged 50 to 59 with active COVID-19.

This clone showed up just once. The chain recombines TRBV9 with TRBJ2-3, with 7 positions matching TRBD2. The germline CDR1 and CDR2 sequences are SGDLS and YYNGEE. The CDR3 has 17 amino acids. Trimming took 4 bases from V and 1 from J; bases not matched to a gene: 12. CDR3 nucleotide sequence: TGTGCCAGCAGCTCAGCGGGAAGAAATTGGGGCACAGATACGCAGTATTTT. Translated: CASSSAGRNWGTDTQYF.

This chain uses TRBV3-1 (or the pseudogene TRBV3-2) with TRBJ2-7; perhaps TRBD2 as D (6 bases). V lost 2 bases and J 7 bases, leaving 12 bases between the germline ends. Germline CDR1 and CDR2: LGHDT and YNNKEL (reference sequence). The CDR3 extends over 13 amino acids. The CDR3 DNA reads TGTGCCAGCAGCCAATCCCGGGGGTGGGAGCAGTACTTC. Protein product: CASSQSRGWEQYF.

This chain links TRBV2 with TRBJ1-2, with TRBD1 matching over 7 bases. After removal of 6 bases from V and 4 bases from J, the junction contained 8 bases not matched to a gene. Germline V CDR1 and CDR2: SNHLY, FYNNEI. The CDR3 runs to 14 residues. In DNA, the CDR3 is TGTGCCAGCAGGGGGGGACAGCTCCCCTATGGCTACACCTTC. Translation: CASRGGQLPYGYTF.

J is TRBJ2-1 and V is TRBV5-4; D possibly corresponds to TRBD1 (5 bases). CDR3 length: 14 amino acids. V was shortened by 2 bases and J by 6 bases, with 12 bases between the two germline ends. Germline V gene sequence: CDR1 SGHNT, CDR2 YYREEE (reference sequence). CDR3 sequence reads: CASSFGQGINEQFF. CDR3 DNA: TGTGCCAGCAGCTTCGGCCAGGGCATCAATGAGCAGTTCTTC.

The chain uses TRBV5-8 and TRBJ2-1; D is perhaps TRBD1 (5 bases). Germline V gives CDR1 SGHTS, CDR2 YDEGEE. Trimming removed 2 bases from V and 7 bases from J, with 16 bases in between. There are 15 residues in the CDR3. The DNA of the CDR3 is TGTGCCAGCAGCTTAGGACACCTCAGGATTAATGAGCAGTTCTTC. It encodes CASSLGHLRINEQFF.

CDR3 sequence: CASSYTGESEQYF. CDR3 bases: TGTGCCAGCAGTTATACGGGAGAGAGTGAGCAGTACTTC. The chain combines TRBV6-6 with TRBJ2-7, with D tentatively TRBD2 (6 bases). Germline lookup yields CDR1 MNHNY and CDR2 SVGAGI (reference sequence). This CDR3 comprises 13 residues. V lost 3 bases, J lost 7 bases, and 13 bases lay in between.

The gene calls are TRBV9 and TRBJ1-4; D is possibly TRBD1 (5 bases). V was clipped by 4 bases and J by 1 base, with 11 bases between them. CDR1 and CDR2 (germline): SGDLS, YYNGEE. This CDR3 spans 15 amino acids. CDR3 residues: CASSSRGGTNEKLFF. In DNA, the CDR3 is TGTGCCAGCAGCTCAAGGGGCGGAACTAATGAAAAACTGTTTTTT. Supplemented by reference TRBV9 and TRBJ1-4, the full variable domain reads DSGVTQTPKHLITATGQRVTLRCSPRSGDLSVYWYQQSLDQGLQFLIQYYNGEERAKGNILERFSAQQFPDLHSELNLSSLELGDSALYFCASSSRGGTNEKLFFGSGTQLSVL.

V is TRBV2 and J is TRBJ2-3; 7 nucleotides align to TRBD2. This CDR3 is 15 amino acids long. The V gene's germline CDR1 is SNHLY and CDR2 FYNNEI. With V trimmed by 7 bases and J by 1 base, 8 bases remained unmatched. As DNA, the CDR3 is TGTGCCAGCAAACGGGGGAGGGGACGCACAGATACGCAGTATTTT. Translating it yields CASKRGRGRTDTQYF.

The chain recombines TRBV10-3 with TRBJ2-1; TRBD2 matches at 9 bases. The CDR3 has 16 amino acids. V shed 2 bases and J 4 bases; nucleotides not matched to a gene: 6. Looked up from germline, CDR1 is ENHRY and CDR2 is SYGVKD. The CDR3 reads CAISEMAGGPYNEQFF. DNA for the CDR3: TGTGCCATCAGTGAGATGGCGGGAGGGCCGTACAATGAGCAGTTCTTC.

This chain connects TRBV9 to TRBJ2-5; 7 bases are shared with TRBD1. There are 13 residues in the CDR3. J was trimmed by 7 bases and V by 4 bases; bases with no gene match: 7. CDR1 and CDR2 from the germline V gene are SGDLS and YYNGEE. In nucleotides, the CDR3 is TGTGCCAGCAGCACCCAACAGGGGTCGACCCAGTACTTC. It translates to CASSTQQGSTQYF.

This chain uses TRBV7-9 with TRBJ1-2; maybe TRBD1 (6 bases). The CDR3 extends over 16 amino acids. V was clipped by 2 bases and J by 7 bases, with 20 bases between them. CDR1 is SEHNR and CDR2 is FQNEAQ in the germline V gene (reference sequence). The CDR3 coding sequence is TGTGCCAGCAGCTTAAGCCCGGACAGAGAGGCCGGTGGCTACACCTTC. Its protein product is CASSLSPDREAGGYTF.

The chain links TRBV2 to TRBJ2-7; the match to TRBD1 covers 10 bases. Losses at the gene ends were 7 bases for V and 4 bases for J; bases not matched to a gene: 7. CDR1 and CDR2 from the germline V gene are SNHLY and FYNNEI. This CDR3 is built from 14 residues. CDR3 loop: CASKGQGSGYEQYF. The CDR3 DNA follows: TGTGCCAGCAAGGGACAGGGGTCGGGGTACGAGCAGTACTTC.

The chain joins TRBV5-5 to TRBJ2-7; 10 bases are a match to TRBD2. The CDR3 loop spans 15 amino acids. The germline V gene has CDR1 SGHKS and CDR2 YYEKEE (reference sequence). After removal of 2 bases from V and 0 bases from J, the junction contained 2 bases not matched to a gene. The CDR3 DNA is TGTGCCAGCAGCTTTAGCGGGAGGCCCTCCTACGAGCAGTACTTC. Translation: CASSFSGRPSYEQYF.

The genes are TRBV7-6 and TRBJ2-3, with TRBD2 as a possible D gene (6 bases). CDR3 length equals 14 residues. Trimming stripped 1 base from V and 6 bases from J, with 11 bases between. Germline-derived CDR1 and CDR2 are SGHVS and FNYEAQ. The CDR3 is CASSLVGTGDTQYF. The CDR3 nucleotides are TGTGCCAGCAGCTTAGTAGGGACTGGCGATACGCAGTATTTT.

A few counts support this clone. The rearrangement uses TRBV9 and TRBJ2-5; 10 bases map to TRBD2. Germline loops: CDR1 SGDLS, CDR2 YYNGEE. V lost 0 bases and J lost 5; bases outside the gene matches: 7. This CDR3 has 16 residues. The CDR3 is CASSVASGGARETQYF. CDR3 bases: TGTGCCAGCAGCGTAGCTAGCGGGGGCGCTAGGGAGACCCAGTACTTC.

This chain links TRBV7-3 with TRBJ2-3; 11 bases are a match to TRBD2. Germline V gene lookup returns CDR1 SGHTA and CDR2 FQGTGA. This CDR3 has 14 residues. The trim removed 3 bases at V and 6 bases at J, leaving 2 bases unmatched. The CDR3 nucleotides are TGTGCCAGCAGCTTGGGACTAGCGGCCGATACGCAGTATTTT. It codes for CASSLGLAADTQYF.

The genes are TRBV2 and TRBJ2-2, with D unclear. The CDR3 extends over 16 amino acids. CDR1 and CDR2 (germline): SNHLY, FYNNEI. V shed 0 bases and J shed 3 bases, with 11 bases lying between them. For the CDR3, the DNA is TGTGCCAGCAGTGAAGCGCCGAGTGTGCACACCGGGGAGCTGTTTTTT. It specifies CASSEAPSVHTGELFF.

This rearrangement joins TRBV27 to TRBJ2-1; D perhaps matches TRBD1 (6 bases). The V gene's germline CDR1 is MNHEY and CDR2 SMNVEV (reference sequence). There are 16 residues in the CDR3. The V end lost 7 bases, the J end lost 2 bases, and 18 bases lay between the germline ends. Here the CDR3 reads CASTPTGQGTYNEQFF. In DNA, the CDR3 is TGTGCCAGCACCCCGACGGGGCAGGGGACCTACAATGAGCAGTTCTTC.

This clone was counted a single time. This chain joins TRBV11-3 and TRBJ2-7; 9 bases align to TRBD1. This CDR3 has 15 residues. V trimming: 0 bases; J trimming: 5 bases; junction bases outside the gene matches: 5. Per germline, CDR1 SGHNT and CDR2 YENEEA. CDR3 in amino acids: CASSLEGQGFNEQYF. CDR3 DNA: TGTGCCAGCAGCTTAGAGGGACAGGGTTTCAACGAGCAGTACTTC.

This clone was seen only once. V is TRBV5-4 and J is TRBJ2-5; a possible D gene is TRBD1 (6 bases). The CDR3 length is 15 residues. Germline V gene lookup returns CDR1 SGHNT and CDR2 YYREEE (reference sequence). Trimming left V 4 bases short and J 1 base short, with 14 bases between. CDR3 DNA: TGTGCCAGCAGCCCAAGGACAGTACTCCAAGAGACCCAGTACTTC. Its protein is CASSPRTVLQETQYF.

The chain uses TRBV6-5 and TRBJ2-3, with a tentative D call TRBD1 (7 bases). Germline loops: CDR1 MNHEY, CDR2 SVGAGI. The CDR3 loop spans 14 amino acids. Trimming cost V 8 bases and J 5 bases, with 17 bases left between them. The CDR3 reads CASQASGGIDTQYF. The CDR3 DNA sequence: TGTGCCAGCCAGGCGTCAGGGGGGATAGATACGCAGTATTTT.

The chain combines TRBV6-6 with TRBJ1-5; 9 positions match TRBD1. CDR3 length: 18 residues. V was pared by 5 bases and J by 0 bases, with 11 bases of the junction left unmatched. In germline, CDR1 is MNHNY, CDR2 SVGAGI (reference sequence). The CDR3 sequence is CASSRPLGQGTSNQPQHF. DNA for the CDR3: TGTGCCAGCAGTCGTCCCTTAGGACAGGGGACTAGCAATCAGCCCCAGCATTTT.

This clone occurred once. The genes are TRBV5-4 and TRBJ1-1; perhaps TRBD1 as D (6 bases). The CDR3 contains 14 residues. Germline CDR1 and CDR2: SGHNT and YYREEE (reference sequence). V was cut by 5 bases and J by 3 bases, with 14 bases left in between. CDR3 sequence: CASRKTQGYTEAFF. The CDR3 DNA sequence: TGTGCCAGCAGGAAAACACAGGGATACACTGAAGCTTTCTTT. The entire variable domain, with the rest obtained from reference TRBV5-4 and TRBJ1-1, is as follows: ETGVTQSPTHLIKTRGQQVTLRCSSQSGHNTVSWYQQALGQGPQFIFQYYREEENGRGNFPPRFSGLQFPNYSSELNVNALELDDSALYLCASRKTQGYTEAFFGQGTRLTVV.

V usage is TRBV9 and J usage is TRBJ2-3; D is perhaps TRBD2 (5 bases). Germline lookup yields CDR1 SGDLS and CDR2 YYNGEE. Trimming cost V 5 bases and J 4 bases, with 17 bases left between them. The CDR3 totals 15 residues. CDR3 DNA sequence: TGTGCCAGCAGTCCTAGGGCCCGGGGTCCAGATACGCAGTATTTT. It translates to CASSPRARGPDTQYF.

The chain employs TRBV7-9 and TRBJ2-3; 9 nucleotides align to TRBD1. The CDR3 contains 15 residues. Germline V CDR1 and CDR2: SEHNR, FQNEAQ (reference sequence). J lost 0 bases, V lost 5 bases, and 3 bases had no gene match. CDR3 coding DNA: TGTGCCAGCAGCCAACAGGGGGCCAGCACAGATACGCAGTATTTT. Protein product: CASSQQGASTDTQYF. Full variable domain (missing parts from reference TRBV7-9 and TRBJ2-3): DTGVSQNPRHKITKRGQNVTFRCDPISEHNRLYWYRQTLGQGPEFLTYFQNEAQLEKSRLLSDRFSAERPKGSFSTLEIQRTEQGDSAMYLCASSQQGASTDTQYFGPGTRLTVL.

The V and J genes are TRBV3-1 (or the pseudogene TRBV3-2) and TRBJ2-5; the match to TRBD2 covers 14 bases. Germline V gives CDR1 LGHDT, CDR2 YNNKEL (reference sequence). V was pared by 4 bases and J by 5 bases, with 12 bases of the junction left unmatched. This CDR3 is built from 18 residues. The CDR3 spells CASSRRTSGRFGFETQYF. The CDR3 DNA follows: TGTGCCAGCAGCCGTAGGACTAGCGGGAGGTTCGGGTTTGAGACCCAGTACTTC.